This record concerns one TCR beta chain sequence. This specimen comes from a study of T cell changes during pregnancy in multiple sclerosis. Germline V gene data show CDR1 as LNHDA and CDR2 as SQIVND (reference sequence). V was clipped by 6 bases and J by 3 bases; unmatched bases: 9. This CDR3 is built from 16 residues. Repertoires were generated with immunoSEQ multiplex PCR, while TCRdb's copy carries only in-frame clones and drops some. The sample holds 68,000 or so clones; about 90% are singletons and the top ten take 1.3%. The clonotype comes from a female donor in good health, enrolled as a control in a pregnancy study. The sample in question was peripheral blood, obtained in the second trimester of pregnancy. The rearrangement uses TRBV19 and TRBJ2-5; 11 bases line up with TRBD2. The CDR3: CASSPGLAGGKETQYF. The CDR3 DNA reads TGTGCCAGTAGCCCCGGGCTAGCGGGGGGCAAAGAGACCCAGTACTTC.